Each of the 17 T cell receptor beta chains below was sequenced from the same sample in a study of human T cells and chemical hapten exposure. TCRdb re-derived calls from the RACE reads in MiXCR, one entry per CDR3 protein. Of around 100,000 distinct CDR3 sequences detected, roughly 9.6% appear once; the ten largest clones hold around 3.5%. The time point was: patch test 1, 2 weeks after DPC sensitization. The treatment denotes: therapeutic diphenylcyclopropenone sensitization with weekly scalp DPC. Sequenced here: whole blood, sampled in connection with sensitization to the hapten diphenylcyclopropenone (DPC). All receptors derive from a middle-aged woman with alopecia areata. Some clones in this sample may be carry-over from other donors' samples.

This clonotype was detected only a few times. V is TRBV6-2 or TRBV6-3 and J is TRBJ2-1; 15 nucleotides align to TRBD2. Germline trimming cut 6 bases from V and 3 bases from J; bases unmatched to any gene: 15. CDR3 length equals 20 residues. Germline CDR1 MNHEY, CDR2 SVGEGT. The CDR3, as DNA: TGTGCCAGCAGCCCGGGACTAGCGGGGGGCGTGAACTACTACTACAATGAGCAGTTCTTC. Protein sequence: CASSPGLAGGVNYYYNEQFF.

The chain is built from TRBV7-2 and TRBJ1-4; D might be TRBD1 (6 bases). CDR1 is SGHTA, CDR2 FQGNSA, per germline. This CDR3 contains 14 residues. Deletions cut 2 bases from V and 6 bases from J, with 10 bases between. The CDR3 DNA reads as TGTGCCAGCAGCTTACAGGGGCAAGATGAAAAACTGTTTTTT. The encoded protein is CASSLQGQDEKLFF.

This clonotype was picked up many times. The V and J genes are TRBV5-1 and TRBJ1-6; unclear D gene. CDR1 SGHRS and CDR2 YFSETQ come from the germline V gene. V was clipped by 0 bases and J by 8 bases, with 12 bases between them. The CDR3 is 15 residues long. The CDR3, as DNA: TGCGCCAGCAGCTTGGAGACGGGTTCGGATTCACCCCTCCACTTT. Translated: CASSLETGSDSPLHF.

The rearrangement links TRBV10-3 to TRBJ1-2; no firm D call. V lost 0 bases and J lost 5, with 13 bases in between. The CDR3 totals 15 residues. Germline CDR1 is ENHRY and CDR2 is SYGVKD. CDR3 in amino acids: CAISESGRRGYGYTF. Here the CDR3 DNA reads TGTGCCATCAGTGAGTCAGGACGGCGGGGTTATGGCTACACCTTC.

At least ten counts were recorded for this clonotype. The chain recombines TRBV12-3 or TRBV12-4 with TRBJ2-2; D unresolved. The CDR3 covers 14 residues. Trimming removed 7 bases at V and 0 bases at J, with 9 bases between. Here the CDR3 DNA reads TGTGCCAGCATAGGACCGTCGAACACCGGGGAGCTGTTTTTT. Its protein is CASIGPSNTGELFF.

This clonotype was seen at least ten times. CDR3 sequence (DNA): TGTGCCAGCACCCTGGGGGGCAAAGGCGAGCAGTACTTC. Protein product: CASTLGGKGEQYF. The chain joins TRBV2 to TRBJ2-7; D may correspond to TRBD1 or TRBD2 (6 bases each). The CDR3 has 13 residues. In germline, CDR1 is SNHLY, CDR2 FYNNEI. The V and J ends lost 7 bases and 6 bases respectively, with 16 bases between them.

This clonotype showed up just a few times. The rearrangement links TRBV14 to TRBJ2-1, with 9 bases that match TRBD1. The germline CDR1 and CDR2 sequences are SGHDN and FVKESK. With 2 bases clipped from V and 7 bases from J, the junction kept 9 bases outside the gene matches. The CDR3 is made up of 16 amino acids. This CDR3 reads CASSQFMGQGRNEQFF. Here the CDR3 DNA reads TGTGCCAGCAGCCAATTTATGGGACAGGGCCGTAATGAGCAGTTCTTC.

The V gene is TRBV10-3, the J gene TRBJ2-2; D possibly corresponds to TRBD1 (6 bases). The germline V gene encodes CDR1 ENHRY and CDR2 SYGVKD. The CDR3 has 14 amino acids. V was cut by 5 bases and J by 1 base, with 8 bases left in between. The CDR3 DNA sequence: TGTGCCATCAGTAAGGACAGGAACACCGGGGAGCTGTTTTTT. As protein: CAISKDRNTGELFF.

This clonotype was picked up many times. The chain is built from TRBV6-1 and TRBJ1-3; no firm D call. This CDR3 comprises 14 residues. Trimming removed 7 bases from V and 0 bases from J, with 10 bases in between. Germline assignment: CDR1 MNHNS and CDR2 SASEGT. The CDR3 bases are TGTGCCAGCACGGTGAGGGACTCTGGAAACACCATATATTTT. Encoded protein: CASTVRDSGNTIYF.

This clonotype has just a few counts. The chain joins TRBV7-2 to TRBJ2-2, with unresolved D. The ends were cut back, 1 base at V and 1 base at J, with 4 bases in the middle. CDR1 and CDR2 from the germline V gene are SGHTA and FQGNSA. The CDR3 extends over 14 amino acids. CDR3 bases: TGTGCCAGCAGCTTAGGCTGGAACACCGGGGAGCTGTTTTTT. Amino acids: CASSLGWNTGELFF.

This clonotype turned up a few times. The J gene is TRBJ2-3, the V gene TRBV28; 14 nucleotides line up with TRBD2. CDR3 length equals 17 residues. CDR1 MDHEN and CDR2 SYDVKM come from the germline V gene. The J segment lost 2 bases and the V segment lost 7 bases, leaving 8 bases of the junction unmatched. CDR3 loop: CASNLGTSGSTTDTQYF. In DNA, the CDR3 is TGTGCCAGCAACTTGGGGACTAGCGGGAGTACCACAGATACGCAGTATTTT.

The V call is TRBV3-1, the J call TRBJ1-5; D is undetermined. Germline V gene lookup returns CDR1 LGHDT and CDR2 YNNKEL (reference sequence). The CDR3 runs to 14 residues. Trimming left V 2 bases short and J 0 bases short, with 5 bases between. The chain's CDR3 is CASSQIYSNQPQHF. The CDR3 DNA follows: TGTGCCAGCAGCCAAATTTATAGCAATCAGCCCCAGCATTTT.

The chain recombines TRBV4-3 with TRBJ1-5; D gene ambiguous. The V gene's germline CDR1 is LGHNA and CDR2 YSLEER. The CDR3 sequence is 15 residues long. V was trimmed by 7 bases and J by 7 bases, leaving 20 bases between them. CDR3 protein: CASTQAAGLGQPQHF. Here the CDR3 DNA reads TGCGCCAGCACCCAGGCTGCGGGTCTCGGGCAGCCCCAGCATTTT.

This clonotype was found a few times. The chain joins TRBV11-2 to TRBJ2-1, with 9 positions matching TRBD2. Per germline, CDR1 SGHAT and CDR2 FQNNGV. V dropped 5 bases and J dropped 9; count of bases not matched to a gene: 14. The CDR3 loop spans 16 amino acids. The DNA for the CDR3 is TGTGCCAGCAGCCCAACGGGCGGGGGGGCCGCGGGTGAGCAGTTCTTC. Its protein is CASSPTGGGAAGEQFF.

The genes are TRBV6-1 and TRBJ2-1, with D tentatively TRBD2 (6 bases). CDR3 length: 13 amino acids. The V end was cut by 6 bases, the J end by 6 bases, with 12 bases between. Germline assignment: CDR1 MNHNS and CDR2 SASEGT. This chain's CDR3 is CASSIPGANEQFF. CDR3 in DNA: TGTGCCAGCAGCATTCCGGGAGCCAATGAGCAGTTCTTC.

This clonotype was counted at least ten times. The chain links TRBV12-3 or TRBV12-4 to TRBJ1-5; D uncertain. V was cut by 3 bases and J by 7 bases, with 13 bases left in between. The CDR3 loop spans 14 amino acids. The CDR3 here is CASSFAPGGQPQHF. The CDR3 bases are TGTGCCAGCAGTTTCGCGCCTGGCGGCCAGCCCCAGCATTTT.

V usage is TRBV4-3 and J usage is TRBJ2-6, with 8 bases fitting TRBD1. In germline, CDR1 is LGHNA, CDR2 YSLEER. CDR3 length: 18 amino acids. Trimming cost V 5 bases and J 1 base; bases outside gene matches: 10. This CDR3 is CASSSGQGAWSGANVLTF. DNA of the CDR3: TGCGCCAGCAGCTCTGGACAGGGTGCGTGGTCTGGGGCCAACGTCCTGACTTTC.